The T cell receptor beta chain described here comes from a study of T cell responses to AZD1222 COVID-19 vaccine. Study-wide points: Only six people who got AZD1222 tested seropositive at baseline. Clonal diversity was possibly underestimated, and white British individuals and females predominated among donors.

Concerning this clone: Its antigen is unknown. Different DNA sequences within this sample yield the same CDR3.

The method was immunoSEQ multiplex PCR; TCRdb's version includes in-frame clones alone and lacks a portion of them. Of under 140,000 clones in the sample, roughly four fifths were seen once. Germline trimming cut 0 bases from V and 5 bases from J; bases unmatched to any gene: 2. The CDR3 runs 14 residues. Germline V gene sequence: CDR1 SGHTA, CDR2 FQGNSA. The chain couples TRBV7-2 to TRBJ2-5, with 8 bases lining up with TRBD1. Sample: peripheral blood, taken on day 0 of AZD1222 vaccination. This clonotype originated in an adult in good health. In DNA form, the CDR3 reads TGTGCCAGCAGCTTAGCCGGACAGGGTGAGACCCAGTACTTC. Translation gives CASSLAGQGETQYF.